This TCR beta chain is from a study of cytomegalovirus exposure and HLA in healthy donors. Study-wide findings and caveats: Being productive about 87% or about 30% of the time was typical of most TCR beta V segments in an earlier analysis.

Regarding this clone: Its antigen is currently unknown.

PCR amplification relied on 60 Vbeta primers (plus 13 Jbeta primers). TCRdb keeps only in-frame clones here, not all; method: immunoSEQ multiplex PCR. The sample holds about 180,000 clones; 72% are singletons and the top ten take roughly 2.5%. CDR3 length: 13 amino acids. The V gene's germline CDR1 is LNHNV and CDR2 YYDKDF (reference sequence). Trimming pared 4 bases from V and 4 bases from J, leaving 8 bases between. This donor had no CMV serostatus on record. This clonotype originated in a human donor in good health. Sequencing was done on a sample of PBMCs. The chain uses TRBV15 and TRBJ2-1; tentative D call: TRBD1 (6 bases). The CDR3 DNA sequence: TGTGCCACCAGCACCGACAGGTACAATGAGCAGTTCTTC. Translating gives CATSTDRYNEQFF.